This T cell receptor beta chain was observed in a study of technical replicates of blood from several donors. V shed 4 bases, J shed 2 bases, and the junction held 6 bases outside the gene matches. CDR1 and CDR2 (germline): SQVTM, ANQGSEA. This CDR3 comprises 15 residues. The method was immunoSEQ multiplex PCR; TCRdb's version includes in-frame clones alone and lacks a portion of them. The sample holds under 100,000 clones, 90% to 98% seen once. The rearrangement joins TRBV29-1 to TRBJ2-1; TRBD1 aligns across 9 bases. This receptor was identified in a human donor in good health. The specimen sequenced was T cells isolated from PBMCs. The CDR3 loop is CSVAFGTGTYNEQFF. The CDR3 DNA follows: TGCAGCGTTGCTTTTGGGACAGGGACCTACAATGAGCAGTTCTTC.